This paragraph reports one T cell receptor (beta chain). The antigen is not known. The sample comes from a study of cytomegalovirus exposure and HLA in healthy donors. Primers for the PCR totalled 60 Vbeta and 13 Jbeta. The assay was immunoSEQ multiplex PCR, and TCRdb's table has in-frame clones only and misses some. The sample lists some 100,000 clones, just under 70% occurring once. Overall study findings and caveats: In a later analysis, more than 15,000 TCR beta sequences were associated with HLA alleles at 0.05 false discovery rate. In vitro, three CMV-associated chains proved specific for CMV antigens.

Germline loops: CDR1 MNHEY, CDR2 SMNVEV (reference sequence). Deletions cut 4 bases from V and 2 bases from J, with 10 bases between. This CDR3 is built from 14 residues. V and J are TRBV27 and TRBJ2-3; D perhaps matches TRBD2 (6 bases). The sequence came from a woman aged 50 to 65 in good health and CMV-seropositive. The specimen sequenced was PBMCs. CDR3 in amino acids: CASSYSGATDTQYF. In DNA form, the CDR3 reads TGTGCCAGCAGTTATAGCGGAGCCACAGATACGCAGTATTTT.